These 17 T cell receptor beta chains originate from one sample sequenced in a study of cytomegalovirus exposure and HLA in healthy donors (TCRdb year 2017). The library relied on the immunoSEQ multiplex PCR assay. For the multiplex PCR, a mixture combining 60 forward primers for TCR Vbeta segments and 13 reverse primers for TCR Jbeta segments was used. TCRdb obtained this table from immuneACCESS and retained in-frame rearrangements with V and J assigned. These tables miss some clones; where compared with another copy, unresolved V genes account for less than half of the shortfall, and the remainder is unexplained. The sample table lists 66,000 or so clones, 80% to 90% of them with a count of one. The top ten constitute 1.5% of the sample. Input material: PBMCs. The receptors stem from a man aged 25 to 40 in good health and CMV-seropositive.

The V gene is TRBV18, the J gene TRBJ2-1, with a possible D match to TRBD1 (5 bases). Trimming took 2 bases from V and 8 from J, leaving 16 bases between them. The CDR3 extends over 15 amino acids. Germline V gives CDR1 KGHSH, CDR2 LQKENI. CDR3 loop: CASSPWVNEGDEQFF. The CDR3 region has the DNA TGTGCCAGCTCACCATGGGTAAATGAAGGGGATGAGCAGTTCTTC.

J is TRBJ2-1 and V is TRBV25-1; 9 nucleotides agree with TRBD2. With 6 bases clipped from V and 3 bases from J, the junction kept 0 bases outside the gene matches. Germline V gene sequence: CDR1 MGHDK, CDR2 SYGVNS. The length of the CDR3 is 13 residues. The DNA for the CDR3 is TGTGCCAGCAGGCGGGAGGGCTACAATGAGCAGTTCTTC. Translating gives CASRREGYNEQFF.

This chain connects TRBV5-1 to TRBJ2-3, with D perhaps matching TRBD2 (5 bases). Germline assignment: CDR1 SGHRS and CDR2 YFSETQ. The V end was cut by 6 bases, the J end by 0 bases, with 17 bases between. CDR3 length equals 16 residues. CDR3 protein: CASTPGGRASTDTQYF. In DNA form, the CDR3 reads TGCGCCAGCACGCCTGGTGGGCGGGCTAGCACAGATACGCAGTATTTT.

This chain connects TRBV25-1 to TRBJ2-2, with 7 bases fitting TRBD1. Germline V gene lookup returns CDR1 MGHDK and CDR2 SYGVNS. This CDR3 comprises 16 residues. V gave up 3 bases and J gave up 1 base; unmatched junction bases: 5. The CDR3 reads CASSDPRTGNTGELFF. CDR3 nucleotide sequence: TGTGCCAGCAGTGATCCCCGGACAGGGAACACCGGGGAGCTGTTTTTT.

The J gene is TRBJ1-2, the V gene TRBV2; 8 nucleotides align to TRBD1. This CDR3 spans 13 amino acids. Germline CDR1 SNHLY, CDR2 FYNNEI. After removal of 5 bases from V and 4 bases from J, the junction contained 3 bases not matched to a gene. The CDR3: CASSRTGTYGYTF. The DNA of the CDR3 is TGTGCCAGCAGTCGGACAGGGACCTATGGCTACACCTTC.

Details on this clone: Other DNA sequences in this specimen translate into the identical CDR3. In DNA form, the CDR3 reads TGTGCCAGCAGCCAACCGCTACCTAGCACAGATACGCAGTATTTT. It yields the protein CASSQPLPSTDTQYF. The rearrangement uses TRBV7-2 and TRBJ2-3; no reliable D call. Germline loops: CDR1 SGHTA, CDR2 FQGNSA. The length of the CDR3 is 15 residues. Trimming took 5 bases from V and 0 from J, leaving 12 bases between them.

This clone was detected once. This chain uses TRBV11-2 with TRBJ1-5, with D perhaps TRBD1 (5 bases). The CDR3 has 13 residues. Germline loops: CDR1 SGHAT, CDR2 FQNNGV. The V and J ends lost 5 bases and 7 bases respectively, with 12 bases between them. The CDR3 protein is CASSRGGGQPQHF. The CDR3 DNA reads as TGTGCCAGCAGCCGCGGGGGAGGACAGCCCCAGCATTTT. Full variable domain (remainder filled in from reference TRBV11-2 and TRBJ1-5): EAGVAQSPRYKIIEKRQSVAFWCNPISGHATLYWYQQILGQGPKLLIQFQNNGVVDDSQLPKDRFSAERLKGVDSTLKIQPAKLEDSAVYLCASSRGGGQPQHFGDGTRLSIL.

The rearrangement links TRBV29-1 to TRBJ2-5, with TRBD1 as a possible D gene (5 bases). Germline-derived CDR1 and CDR2 are SQVTM and ANQGSEA. The CDR3 length is 13 residues. Trimming pared 8 bases from V and 4 bases from J, leaving 17 bases between. The DNA for the CDR3 is TGCAGCATACTTCTGGGGCCGGGAGAGACCCAGTACTTC. It yields the protein CSILLGPGETQYF.

The chain has TRBV19 and TRBJ2-5, with a weak D call TRBD2 (5 bases). TRBJ2-7 matches the DNA end more closely, so the J call is doubtful. CDR3 size: 16 residues. CDR1 and CDR2 (germline): LNHDA, SQIVND (reference sequence). CDR3 amino acids: CASSIEGAELPYEQYF. CDR3 DNA sequence: TGTGCCAGTAGTATAGAGGGAGCGGAGTTACCCTACGAGCAGTACTTC.

The genes are TRBV19 and TRBJ2-7, with 9 bases aligning to TRBD2. The V gene's germline CDR1 is LNHDA and CDR2 SQIVND (reference sequence). The CDR3 runs to 14 residues. Unmatched junction bases numbered 10, after V lost 10 bases and J lost 3 bases. CDR3 region: CAIIRASGNYEQYF. Written as DNA, the CDR3 is TGTGCCATTATCCGGGCTAGCGGGAACTACGAGCAGTACTTC.

The chain carries TRBV4-1 and TRBJ2-1; TRBD1 might be the D (6 bases). V shed 0 bases and J shed 11 bases, with 8 bases lying between them. This CDR3 contains 12 residues. Germline CDR1 is MGHRA and CDR2 is YSYEKL. This chain's CDR3 is CASSQDRGKQFF. CDR3 in DNA: TGCGCCAGCAGCCAAGATAGGGGGAAGCAGTTCTTC.

This clone showed up just a few times. The V gene is TRBV5-5, the J gene TRBJ1-1, with D possibly being TRBD1 (6 bases). The V end was cut by 4 bases, the J end by 0 bases, with 19 bases between. Looked up from germline, CDR1 is SGHKS and CDR2 is YYEKEE (reference sequence). CDR3 length equals 17 residues. In DNA, the CDR3 is TGTGCCAGCAGCCGACGAAATCTGGACAGCTTGAACACTGAAGCTTTCTTT. Amino acid sequence: CASSRRNLDSLNTEAFF.

This chain uses TRBV5-1 with TRBJ2-7; 10 bases are shared with TRBD1. The germline gives CDR1 SGHRS, CDR2 YFSETQ. Germline trimming cut 0 bases from V and 6 bases from J; bases unmatched to any gene: 3. The CDR3 sequence is 14 residues long. The CDR3 reads CASSLGDRGREQYF. In nucleotides, the CDR3 is TGCGCCAGCAGCTTGGGTGACAGGGGGCGCGAGCAGTACTTC.

The CDR3 spells CAISISVYNEQYF. As DNA, the CDR3 is TGTGCCATCAGCATTAGCGTGTACAACGAGCAGTACTTC. The chain has TRBV10-3 and TRBJ2-7, with D possibly matching TRBD2 (5 bases). V lost 6 bases, J lost 5 bases, and 14 bases lay in between. This CDR3 is 13 amino acids long. The V gene's germline CDR1 is ENHRY and CDR2 SYGVKD.

This chain links TRBV11-2 with TRBJ2-6; maybe TRBD2 (5 bases). Trimming pared 0 bases from V and 1 base from J, leaving 19 bases between. The germline V gene has CDR1 SGHAT and CDR2 FQNNGV. CDR3 length: 20 amino acids. CDR3 DNA sequence: TGTGCCAGCAGCTTAGATCCTACGGGGATCCCAGGATCTGGGGCCAACGTCCTGACTTTC. As protein: CASSLDPTGIPGSGANVLTF.

The gene calls are TRBV27 and TRBJ2-7; 12 bases are shared with TRBD2. V lost 3 bases to trimming and J lost 0 bases; unmatched junction nucleotides: 3. CDR1 and CDR2 from the germline V gene are MNHEY and SMNVEV (reference sequence). The CDR3 totals 16 residues. Written as DNA, the CDR3 is TGTGCCAGCAGTTTTTTGACTAGCGGGAGCTCCTACGAGCAGTACTTC. Its protein product is CASSFLTSGSSYEQYF.

The CDR3 sequence is CASSITTSGSSYNEQFF. The CDR3 DNA follows: TGTGCCAGCAGTATAACAACTAGCGGGAGTAGCTACAATGAGCAGTTCTTC. J is TRBJ2-1 and V is TRBV28, with TRBD2 matching 11 bases. CDR1 and CDR2 from the germline V gene are MDHEN and SYDVKM. The CDR3 is 17 amino acids. Trimming at V came to 5 bases and at J to 3 bases, leaving 9 bases not matched to a gene.